This TCR beta chain is from a study of vaccination effects on CD4 cells after COVID-19. Culture lasted roughly 9 days before CD4+ T cell isolation. Everyone in the study got two shots of either the BNT162b2 or mRNA-1273 vaccine. Half the medium was replaced with IL-2 medium on days 3 and 7. The table came from immunoSEQ multiplex PCR; TCRdb's copy has only in-frame clones and leaves some out. This sample yields about 40,000 clones, of which about 63% are seen a single time; roughly 8.4% belongs to the top ten. About this clone: Antigen unknown.

This clonotype was obtained from a human donor who received a COVID-19 vaccine. Sequencing was performed on CD4+ T cells from PBMCs cultured without peptide, taken after COVID-19 vaccination.

The CDR3 protein is CASSIDHEEKYEQYF. The DNA of the CDR3 is TGTGCCAGTAGTATAGATCACGAAGAAAAGTACGAGCAGTACTTC. The gene calls are TRBV19 and TRBJ2-7, with D unclear. Per the germline V gene, CDR1 is LNHDA and CDR2 is SQIVND (reference sequence). The CDR3 extends over 15 amino acids. V was cut by 0 bases and J by 4 bases, with 13 bases left in between. Using reference TRBV19 and TRBJ2-7 for the parts outside the CDR3, the full variable domain is DGGITQSPKYLFRKEGQNVTLSCEQNLNHDAMYWYRQDPGQGLRLIYYSQIVNDFQKGDIAEGYSVSREKKESFPLTVTSAQKNPTAFYLCASSIDHEEKYEQYFGPGTRLTVT.